Sequencing of this T cell receptor (beta chain) was carried out in a study of blood T cells in healthy people across ages. Study-level information: Per every two T cells, about one barcoded beta molecule was captured by template switching.

The use of a sample-barcoded 5' primer and a J-beta primer mix characterized a second PCR of about 6 to 11 cycles. Each cDNA molecule was tagged by a template-switch adaptor with 12 random nucleotides. TCRdb ran MiXCR on the 5' RACE reads and lists one entry per CDR3 protein. Of fewer than 1.5 million distinct CDR3 sequences in the sample, 40% to 50% were seen once. Comments on this clonotype: Its cognate antigen is unknown.

The CDR3 is made up of 18 amino acids. Germline V gives CDR1 MNHNS, CDR2 SASEGT. V gave up 6 bases and J gave up 0 bases, with 22 bases separating them. The sample, approximately 11 milliliters of peripheral blood, was drawn from each donor. Findings and caveats of the study: Age advanced and TCR beta diversity per million T cells fell, roughly linearly.

The chain is built from TRBV6-1 and TRBJ2-3; possible D gene TRBD2, 6 bases. The source of this sequence is a woman younger than 35 in good health. The sequenced sample consisted of blood. The CDR3 is CASSLRAAGATSTDTQYF. DNA for the CDR3: TGTGCCAGCAGCCTCCGGGCAGCGGGCGCCACTAGCACAGATACGCAGTATTTT.